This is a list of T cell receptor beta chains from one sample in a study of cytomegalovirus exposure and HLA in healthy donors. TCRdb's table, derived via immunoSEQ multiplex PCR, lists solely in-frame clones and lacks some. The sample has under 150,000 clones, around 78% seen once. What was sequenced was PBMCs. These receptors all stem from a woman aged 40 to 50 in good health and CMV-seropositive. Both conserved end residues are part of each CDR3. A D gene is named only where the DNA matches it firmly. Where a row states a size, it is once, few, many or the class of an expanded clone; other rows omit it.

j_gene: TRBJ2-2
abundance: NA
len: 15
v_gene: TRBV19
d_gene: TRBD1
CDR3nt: TGTGCCAGTAGTGGGTGGACAGGGCCTTCCGGGGAGCTGTTTTTT
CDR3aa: CASSGWTGPSGELFF

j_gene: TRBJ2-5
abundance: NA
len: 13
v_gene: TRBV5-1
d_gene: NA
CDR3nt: TGCGCCAGCAGCCCGACGACAACAAAGACCCAGTACTTC
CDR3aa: CASSPTTTKTQYF

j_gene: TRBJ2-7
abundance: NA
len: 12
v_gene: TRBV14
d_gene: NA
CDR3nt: TGTGCCAGCCGCCAGGGCGCCTGCGAGCAGTACTTC
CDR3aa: CASRQGACEQYF

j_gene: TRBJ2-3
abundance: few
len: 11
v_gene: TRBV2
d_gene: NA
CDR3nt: TGTGCCAGTACTTACACAGATACGCAGTATTTT
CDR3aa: CASTYTDTQYF

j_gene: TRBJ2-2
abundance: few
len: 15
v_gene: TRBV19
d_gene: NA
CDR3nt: TGTGCCAGTAGTATAGGAGGGACACGGGGCGGGGAGCTGTTTTTT
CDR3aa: CASSIGGTRGGELFF

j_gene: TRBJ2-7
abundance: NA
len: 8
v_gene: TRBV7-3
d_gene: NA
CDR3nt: TGTGCCAGCAGCACTCTCCCCTTC
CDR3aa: CASSTLPF

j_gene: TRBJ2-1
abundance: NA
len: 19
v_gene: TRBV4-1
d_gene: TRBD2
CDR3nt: TGCGCCAGCAGCCCACCACCACCCCCGGGACTAGCTCTCGACAATGAGCAGTTCTTC
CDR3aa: CASSPPPPPGLALDNEQFF

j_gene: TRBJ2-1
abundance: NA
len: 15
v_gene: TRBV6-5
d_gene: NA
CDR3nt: TGTGCCAGCAGTTACTCGCCTAGCTCCTACAATGAGCAGTTCTTC
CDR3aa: CASSYSPSSYNEQFF

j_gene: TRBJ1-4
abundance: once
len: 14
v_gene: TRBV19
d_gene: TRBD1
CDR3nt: TGTGCCAGTAGTCCTACAGGGGGCATTGAAAAACTGTTTTTT
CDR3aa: CASSPTGGIEKLFF

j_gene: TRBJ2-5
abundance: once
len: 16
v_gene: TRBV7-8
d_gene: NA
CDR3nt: TGTGCCAGCAGCTTAGAATTAGGGGCAGTTCAAGAGACCCAGTACTTC
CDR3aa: CASSLELGAVQETQYF

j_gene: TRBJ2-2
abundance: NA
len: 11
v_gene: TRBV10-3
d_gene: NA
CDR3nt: TGTGCCATAGGAGGTACCGGGGAGCTGTTTTTT
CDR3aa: CAIGGTGELFF

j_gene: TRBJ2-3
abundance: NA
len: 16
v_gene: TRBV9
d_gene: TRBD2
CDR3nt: TGTGCCAGCAGCTCGATGGGGACTAGCGGCACAGATACGCAGTATTTT
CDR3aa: CASSSMGTSGTDTQYF

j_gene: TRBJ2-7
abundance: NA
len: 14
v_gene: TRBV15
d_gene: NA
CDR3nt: TGTGCCACCAGCAGGTTTACAGGGCGATACGAGCAGTACTTC
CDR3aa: CATSRFTGRYEQYF

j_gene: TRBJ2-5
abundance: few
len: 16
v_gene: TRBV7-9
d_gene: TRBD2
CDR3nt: TGTGCCAGCAGCCCACCGGGACTAGCTACGGGGGAGACCCAGTACTTC
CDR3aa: CASSPPGLATGETQYF

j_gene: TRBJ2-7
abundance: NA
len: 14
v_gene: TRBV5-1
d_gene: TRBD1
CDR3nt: TGCGCCAGCTTCCTGACAGGGAGCTCCTACGAGCAGTACTTC
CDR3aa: CASFLTGSSYEQYF

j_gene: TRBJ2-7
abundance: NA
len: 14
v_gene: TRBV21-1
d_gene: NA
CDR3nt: TGTGCCACCCTCCCACGGGGTACTTCCTACGAGCAGTACTTC
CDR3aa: CATLPRGTSYEQYF

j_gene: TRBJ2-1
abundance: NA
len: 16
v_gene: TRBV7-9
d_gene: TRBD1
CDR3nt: TGTGCCAGCAGCGGATCCGGGGACAGGGCCGGCCGGGAGCAGTTCTTC
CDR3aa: CASSGSGDRAGREQFF

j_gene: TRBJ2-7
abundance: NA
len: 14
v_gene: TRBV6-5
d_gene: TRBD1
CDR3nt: TGTGCCAGCAATCCCGGGACAGGGACCTACGAGCAGTACTTC
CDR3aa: CASNPGTGTYEQYF

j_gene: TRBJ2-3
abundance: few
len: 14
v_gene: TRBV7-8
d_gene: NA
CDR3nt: TGTGCCAGCAGCTATGGGGGCCACACAGATACGCAGTATTTT
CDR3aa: CASSYGGHTDTQYF

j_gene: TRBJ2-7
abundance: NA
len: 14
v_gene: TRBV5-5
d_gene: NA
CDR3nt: TGTGCCAGCAGCTTGGAGGCGGGGTCCTACGAGCAGTACTTC
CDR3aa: CASSLEAGSYEQYF

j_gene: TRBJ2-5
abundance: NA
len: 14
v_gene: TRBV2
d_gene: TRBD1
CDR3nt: TGTGCCAGTTCCGGGACAGGGATCCAAGAGACCCAGTACTTC
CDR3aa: CASSGTGIQETQYF

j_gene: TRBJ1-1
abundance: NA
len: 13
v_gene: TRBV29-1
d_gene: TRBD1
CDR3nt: TGCAGCGTTCCAGGGACAGCCGGGGCTGAAGCTTTCTTT
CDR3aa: CSVPGTAGAEAFF